The source of this T cell receptor beta chain is a study of T-cell reconstitution after alpha-beta-depleted transplantation in children. Unique molecular identifiers were built into the TCRbeta library. TCRdb used MiXCR to reprocess the PCR reads, holding one entry per CDR3 protein. This table has some 500,000 distinct CDR3 sequences, around 17% appearing once. This clonotype originated in a human donor who donated a stem cell graft to a child with acute lymphoblastic leukemia. Source: PBMCs from the stem cell graft donor, taken from the stem cell graft.

Here the CDR3 DNA reads TGCGCCAGCAGCCCTCGGACAGGGGTCTATGGCTACACCTTC. Translated, it gives CASSPRTGVYGYTF. This chain joins TRBV4-1 and TRBJ1-2, with TRBD1 matching 9 bases. Germline CDR1 and CDR2: MGHRA and YSYEKL. V shed 4 bases, J shed 4 bases, and the junction held 4 bases outside the gene matches. The CDR3 is made up of 14 amino acids.